This T cell receptor beta chain came from a study of CD8+ T cells in alopecia areata. On the study more broadly: Treated patients were given 5 to 10 mg oral tofacitinib twice daily. Findings and caveats of the study: Persistence of many expanded lesional clones was seen in scalp and blood during tofacitinib.

This CDR3 is built from 11 residues. V was cut by 1 base and J by 7 bases, with 4 bases left in between. The germline CDR1 and CDR2 sequences are SGHNT and YENEEA. For this clone: Its antigen remains unknown.

Indicated treatment: oral pan-JAK inhibitor, 5-10 mg twice daily. As part of sample collection, lesional scalp punch biopsies and peripheral blood were taken from alopecia areata patients. RNA extraction and reverse transcription yielded cDNA as sequencing template. The table came from immunoSEQ multiplex PCR; TCRdb's copy has only in-frame clones and leaves some out. Of roughly 190,000 clones in the sample, 60% are singletons; the top ten hold approximately 0.97%. V usage is TRBV11-3 and J usage is TRBJ1-2; D unclear. The input for sequencing was CD4+ T cells sorted from blood, taken at week 24, from a patient treated with tofacitinib. This clonotype was sampled from a human donor with alopecia areata. CDR3 nucleotides: TGTGCCAGCAGCTTAGGAGGTGGCTACACCTTC. Protein sequence: CASSLGGGYTF.